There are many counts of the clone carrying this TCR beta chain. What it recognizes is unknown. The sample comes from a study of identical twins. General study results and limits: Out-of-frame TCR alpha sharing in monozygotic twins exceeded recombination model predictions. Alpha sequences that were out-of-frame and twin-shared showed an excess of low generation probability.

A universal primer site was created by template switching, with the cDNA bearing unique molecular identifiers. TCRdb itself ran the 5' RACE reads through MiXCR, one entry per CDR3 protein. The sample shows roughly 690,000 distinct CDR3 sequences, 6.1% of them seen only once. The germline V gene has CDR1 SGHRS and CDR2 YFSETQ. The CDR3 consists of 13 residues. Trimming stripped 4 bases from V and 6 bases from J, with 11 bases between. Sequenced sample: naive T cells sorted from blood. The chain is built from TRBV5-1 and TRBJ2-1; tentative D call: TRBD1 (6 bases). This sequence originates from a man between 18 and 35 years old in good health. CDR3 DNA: TGCGCCAGCAGCACAGAACAGGGCAATGAGCAGTTCTTC. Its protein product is CASSTEQGNEQFF.